The rows below give T cell receptor beta chains drawn from one sample of a study of cytomegalovirus exposure and HLA in healthy donors. Sequenced by immunoSEQ multiplex PCR; TCRdb stores in-frame clones only, minus some. The sample yields almost 80,000 clones, 67% seen once. The sample comprised PBMCs. The receptor source for this set is a woman aged 50 to 65 in good health and CMV-seropositive. CDR3s include the opening cysteine and the closing phenylalanine or tryptophan. D genes are given only for firm matches. Expanded clones are given a class, and other clones once, few, many or no size at all.

TRBJ1-3,.,TRBV2,once,CASSETHSSSGNTIYF
TRBJ2-2,TRBD2,TRBV18,.,CASSLRRGGPTGELFF
TRBJ1-3,TRBD1,TRBV9,.,CASSVATGGQTGNTIYF
TRBJ1-1,.,TRBV7-9,.,CASSLEGVGYTEAFF
TRBJ2-5,TRBD2,TRBV5-7,few,CASSSYAGTSGGLETQYF
TRBJ2-5,TRBD1,TRBV30,few,CAWSPISGGETQYF
TRBJ2-2,TRBD1,TRBV7-7,few,CASSLGTGGELFF
TRBJ1-1,.,TRBV7-6,.,CASSPQTAPEAFF
TRBJ1-1,.,TRBV19,.,CASSIGERNTEAFF
TRBJ2-3,.,TRBV7-9,.,CASAGALSTQYF
TRBJ1-5,TRBD1,TRBV27,few,CASSTGQGFNQPQHF
TRBJ1-2,.,TRBV18,.,CASSPTEEVGYTF
TRBJ1-1,.,TRBV7-2,once,CASSLGPEAWTEAFF
TRBJ2-3,.,TRBV5-1,few,CASSLAGFRLTKEYF
TRBJ1-1,.,TRBV5-1,.,CASSLGAEGQNTEAFF
TRBJ2-1,.,TRBV5-6,few,CASSFVAQGGQFF
TRBJ1-6,TRBD1,TRBV6-8,few,CASYNYPTGRNSPLHF
TRBJ1-2,.,TRBV7-9,.,CASSFLNRDGYTF
TRBJ1-4,.,TRBV19,few,CASSIAGEKLFF
.,.,TRBV7-3,.,CASSLGIGSSYEQYF
TRBJ1-1,TRBD1,TRBV7-9,.,CSSSSWATGGFVNTEAFF
TRBJ2-5,.,TRBV6-5,.,CASSYSRLATETQYF
TRBJ1-4,.,TRBV27,once,CASSFSGWSNEKLFF
TRBJ2-1,TRBD2,TRBV6-5,.,CASSYGPGGRDEQFF
TRBJ1-1,TRBD1,TRBV18,few,CASSPPGGTGKGQNTEAFF
TRBJ1-2,TRBD1,TRBV7-9,.,CASSSRDRGSGYTF
TRBJ1-6,TRBD1,TRBV19,.,CASGTGTDDDSPLHF
TRBJ1-1,.,TRBV7-9,.,CSSSPPGGGTEAFF
TRBJ1-4,TRBD1,TRBV4-1,.,CASSPRQGPNEKLFF
TRBJ2-3,.,TRBV5-4,.,CASSLGETPADTQYF
TRBJ2-1,TRBD1,TRBV11-3,.,CASSPGTGVLDEQFF
TRBJ2-2,.,TRBV7-2,.,CASSIGDFPTGELFF
TRBJ1-2,.,TRBV7-9,.,CASSSQGYRGYTF
TRBJ2-5,TRBD2,TRBV13,.,CASTTGGAGARETQYF
TRBJ2-3,.,TRBV7-2,few,CASSLGGATDTQYF
TRBJ1-4,TRBD1,TRBV5-1,.,CASSSGDRGITNEKLFF
TRBJ2-6,TRBD2,TRBV5-4,few,CASSALAGGPALTF
TRBJ1-2,.,TRBV2,.,CASSERGGHREETYGYTF
TRBJ2-1,.,TRBV4-2,.,CASSQDLREQFF
TRBJ1-1,TRBD1,TRBV25-1,few,CASSGYRGNTEAFF
TRBJ1-1,.,TRBV5-5,few,CASSLGQGHTEAFF
TRBJ2-4,.,TRBV19,.,CASSLGSAEYF